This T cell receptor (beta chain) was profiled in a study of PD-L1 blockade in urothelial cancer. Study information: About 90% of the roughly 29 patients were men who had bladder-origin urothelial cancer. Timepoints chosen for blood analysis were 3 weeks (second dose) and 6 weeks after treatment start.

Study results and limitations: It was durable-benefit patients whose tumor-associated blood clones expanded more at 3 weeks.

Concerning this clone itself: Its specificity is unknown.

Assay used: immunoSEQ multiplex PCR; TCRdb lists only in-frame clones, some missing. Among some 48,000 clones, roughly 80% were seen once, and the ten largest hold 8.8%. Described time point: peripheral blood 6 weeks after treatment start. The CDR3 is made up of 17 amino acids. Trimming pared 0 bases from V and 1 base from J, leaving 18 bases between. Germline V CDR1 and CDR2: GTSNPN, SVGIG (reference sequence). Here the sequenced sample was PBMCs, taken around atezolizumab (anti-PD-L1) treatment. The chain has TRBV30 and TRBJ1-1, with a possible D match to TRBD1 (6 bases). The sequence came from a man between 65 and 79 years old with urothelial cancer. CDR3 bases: TGTGCCTGGAGTGTATCCCCACGGGACAACCCGAACACTGAAGCTTTCTTT. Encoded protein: CAWSVSPRDNPNTEAFF.